Listed here are 17 T cell receptor beta chains from one sample, sequenced in a study of T-cell memory formation after mild COVID-19. One entry per CDR3 protein results from TCRdb running MiXCR on the 5' RACE reads. This sample has tens of thousands of distinct CDR3 sequences, with roughly 17% found just once. The sequenced sample was PBMCs or a T cell subset sorted from them (not recorded which). All receptors derive from an adult woman who had mild COVID-19 (a few samples of this study predate the infection). Cell type and time point are not known.

This clonotype was counted between two and nine times. The V and J genes are TRBV29-1 and TRBJ2-7; 9 nucleotides align to TRBD1. V shed 7 bases and J 3 bases; nucleotides not matched to a gene: 10. The CDR3 is 14 residues long. The V gene's germline CDR1 is SQVTM and CDR2 ANQGSEA. The CDR3 loop reads CSALARDRVYEQYF. DNA for the CDR3: TGCAGCGCCCTAGCCCGGGACAGGGTCTACGAGCAGTACTTC.

This clonotype has more than one count but fewer than ten. The rearrangement uses TRBV11-2 and TRBJ2-7, with 11 bases matching TRBD2. V lost 5 bases and J lost 4; bases outside the gene matches: 1. The CDR3 runs to 13 residues. In germline, CDR1 is SGHAT, CDR2 FQNNGV. The CDR3 sequence: CASSVAGGYEQYF. The CDR3, as DNA: TGTGCCAGCAGCGTAGCGGGAGGGTACGAGCAGTACTTC.

The V gene is TRBV2, the J gene TRBJ2-7, with TRBD2 matching over 11 bases. V trimming: 2 bases; J trimming: 7 bases; junction bases outside the gene matches: 13. The CDR3 is 17 amino acids. Germline V gene data show CDR1 as SNHLY and CDR2 as FYNNEI. DNA for the CDR3: TGTGCCAGCAGTGAAAGGGCGACTAGCGGGGAAGTTTTAGAGCAGTACTTC. Protein: CASSERATSGEVLEQYF.

The rearrangement links TRBV2 to TRBJ1-3; 7 positions agree with TRBD1. The CDR3 is made up of 14 amino acids. The germline V gene has CDR1 SNHLY and CDR2 FYNNEI. Unmatched junction bases numbered 3, after V lost 4 bases and J lost 3 bases. Written as DNA, the CDR3 is TGTGCCAGCAGTGGAGACAGGGTTGGAAACACCATATATTTT. This gives the protein CASSGDRVGNTIYF.

This sequence joins TRBV6-5 and TRBJ1-5; the D is unclear. The length of the CDR3 is 13 residues. CDR1 and CDR2 from the germline V gene are MNHEY and SVGAGI. Trimming removed 2 bases at V and 6 bases at J, with 8 bases between. This chain's CDR3 is CASSYDSFQPQHF. CDR3 nucleotide sequence: TGTGCCAGCAGTTACGACTCTTTTCAGCCCCAGCATTTT.

The gene calls are TRBV7-9 and TRBJ2-1, with TRBD2 identical over 8 bases. This CDR3 comprises 16 residues. The germline CDR1 and CDR2 sequences are SEHNR and FQNEAQ (reference sequence). V lost 2 bases and J lost 0; bases outside the gene matches: 3. CDR3 sequence reads: CASSLSSGSSYNEQFF. Written as DNA, the CDR3 is TGTGCCAGCAGCTTATCAAGCGGGAGCTCCTACAATGAGCAGTTCTTC.

V and J are TRBV6-5 and TRBJ2-5; D not certain. CDR1 is MNHEY, CDR2 SVGAGI, per germline. The CDR3 is made up of 12 amino acids. V was trimmed by 5 bases and J by 5 bases, leaving 9 bases between them. The CDR3 nucleotides are TGTGCCAGCAGTCTCGATAGGGAGACCCAGTACTTC. It is translated as CASSLDRETQYF.

The chain combines TRBV27 with TRBJ2-7; 8 nucleotides match TRBD1. Germline CDR1 and CDR2: MNHEY and SMNVEV (reference sequence). This CDR3 is 13 amino acids long. The J segment lost 3 bases and the V segment lost 3 bases, leaving 1 base of the junction unmatched. The CDR3, as DNA: TGTGCCAGCAGTTTCGGGACAGGCTACGAGCAGTACTTC. Residues: CASSFGTGYEQYF.

This clonotype was seen a handful of times. The gene calls are TRBV4-1 and TRBJ2-3, with 14 bases aligning to TRBD2. V shed 0 bases and J 4 bases; nucleotides not matched to a gene: 12. From germline, CDR1 is MGHRA and CDR2 YSYEKL. The CDR3 totals 20 residues. DNA of the CDR3: TGCGCCAGCAGCCAAGAAGCGACTAGCGGGGGGGCTATTTTTTCAGATACGCAGTATTTT. It translates to CASSQEATSGGAIFSDTQYF.

This chain connects TRBV12-3 or TRBV12-4 to TRBJ1-1, with TRBD1 identical over 8 bases. This CDR3 comprises 15 residues. V lost 5 bases, J lost 1 base, and 6 bases stayed unmatched. CDR3 protein: CASSVAGTGNTEAFF. CDR3 DNA: TGTGCCAGCAGTGTCGCCGGGACAGGGAACACTGAAGCTTTCTTT.

In its sample, this clonotype was seen a few times. The rearrangement joins TRBV15 to TRBJ2-7; D is uncertain. Trimming pared 0 bases from V and 1 base from J, leaving 7 bases between. CDR3 length equals 14 residues. The V gene's germline CDR1 is LNHNV and CDR2 YYDKDF (reference sequence). The CDR3 coding sequence is TGTGCCACCAGCAGAGATTTGCAATCCTACGAGCAGTACTTC. Its translation is CATSRDLQSYEQYF.

This clonotype was counted between two and nine times. This chain connects TRBV6-5 to TRBJ2-6; D gene ambiguous. V gave up 0 bases and J gave up 0 bases, with 6 bases separating them. This CDR3 region has 16 residues. Per germline, CDR1 MNHEY and CDR2 SVGAGI. The CDR3, as DNA: TGTGCCAGCAGTTACTCGAGTGACTCTGGGGCCAACGTCCTGACTTTC. Translation: CASSYSSDSGANVLTF.

V is TRBV9 and J is TRBJ2-2, with TRBD2 as a possible D gene (7 bases). Trimming took off 4 bases at V and 4 bases at J, with 14 bases between the two ends. Germline loops: CDR1 SGDLS, CDR2 YYNGEE. The CDR3 covers 15 residues. CDR3 in amino acids: CASSPLGGPTGELFF. Written as DNA, the CDR3 is TGTGCCAGCAGCCCCCTGGGGGGGCCCACCGGGGAGCTGTTTTTT.

The CDR3 spells CASSVGSGTGDYEQYF. The DNA of the CDR3 is TGTGCCAGCAGCGTAGGGTCCGGGACAGGGGACTACGAGCAGTACTTC. V and J are TRBV9 and TRBJ2-7; 10 nucleotides agree with TRBD1. The CDR3 contains 16 residues. V was clipped by 0 bases and J by 3 bases; unmatched bases: 6. CDR1 SGDLS and CDR2 YYNGEE come from the germline V gene.

This clonotype was found a few times. This rearrangement joins TRBV15 to TRBJ2-7; D could derive from TRBD1 or TRBD2 (6 bases each). The length of the CDR3 is 19 residues. The germline gives CDR1 LNHNV, CDR2 YYDKDF (reference sequence). Trimming cost V 2 bases and J 0 bases, with 23 bases left between them. The CDR3 region has the DNA TGTGCCACCAGCAGACCCCGGCGGGATATGGGGGCAACCTCCTACGAGCAGTACTTC. It encodes CATSRPRRDMGATSYEQYF.

J is TRBJ2-1 and V is TRBV9; TRBD2 is a possible D gene (5 bases). This CDR3 contains 16 residues. CDR1 and CDR2 (germline): SGDLS, YYNGEE. Deletions cut 0 bases from V and 4 bases from J, with 14 bases between. In nucleotides, the CDR3 is TGTGCCAGCAGCGTAGCTTCCGGAGGCGGTTACAATGAGCAGTTCTTC. Its translation: CASSVASGGGYNEQFF.

This sequence joins TRBV29-1 and TRBJ2-2, with D possibly being TRBD1 (6 bases). Germline values: CDR1 SQVTM, CDR2 ANQGSEA. The CDR3 contains 14 residues. V was pared by 5 bases and J by 4 bases, with 14 bases between. The CDR3 sequence is CSVSTGSGTGELFF. Written as DNA, the CDR3 is TGCAGCGTTTCCACAGGGTCGGGCACCGGGGAGCTGTTTTTT.